What follows describes a single TCR beta chain. The second PCR ran roughly 7 to 12 cycles with a sample-barcoded 5' primer and J-beta primers. TCRdb re-derived calls from the 5' RACE reads in MiXCR, one entry per CDR3 protein. The profile covers 1.5 million to 2 million distinct CDR3 sequences, with approximately 40% appearing a single time and under 30% taken by the ten largest. These data are taken from a study of blood T cells in healthy people across ages. The germline V gene has CDR1 LGHNA and CDR2 YNFKEQ. This CDR3 contains 14 residues. V dropped 4 bases and J dropped 0 bases, with 9 bases sitting between them.

The gene calls are TRBV4-2 and TRBJ1-2; D not resolved. Sample: blood. This TCR was recovered from a human donor in good health. The chain's CDR3 is CASSREYANYGYTF. The CDR3 nucleotides are TGTGCCAGCAGCCGAGAATACGCTAACTATGGCTACACCTTC.